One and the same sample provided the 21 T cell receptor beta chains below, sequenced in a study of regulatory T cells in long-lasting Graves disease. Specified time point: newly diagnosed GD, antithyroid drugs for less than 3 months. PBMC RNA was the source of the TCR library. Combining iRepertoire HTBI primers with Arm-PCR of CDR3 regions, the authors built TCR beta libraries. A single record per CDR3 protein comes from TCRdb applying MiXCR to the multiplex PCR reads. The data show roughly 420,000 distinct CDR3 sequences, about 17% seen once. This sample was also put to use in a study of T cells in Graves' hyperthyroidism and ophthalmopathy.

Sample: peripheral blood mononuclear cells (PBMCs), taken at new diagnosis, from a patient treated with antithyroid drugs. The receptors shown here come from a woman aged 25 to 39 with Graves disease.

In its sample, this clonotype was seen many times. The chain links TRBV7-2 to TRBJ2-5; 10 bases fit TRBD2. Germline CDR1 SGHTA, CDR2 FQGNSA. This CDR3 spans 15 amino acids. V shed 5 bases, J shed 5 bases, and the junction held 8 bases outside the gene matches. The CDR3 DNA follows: TGTGCCAGCAGCCACTCTAGCGGGAGTTTCGAGACCCAGTACTTC. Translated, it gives CASSHSSGSFETQYF.

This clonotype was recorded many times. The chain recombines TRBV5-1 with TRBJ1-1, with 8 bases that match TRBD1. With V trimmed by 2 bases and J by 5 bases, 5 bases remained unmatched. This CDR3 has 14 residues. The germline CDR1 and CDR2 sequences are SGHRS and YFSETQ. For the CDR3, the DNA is TGCGCCAGCAGCTTCGACAGGGGAGTAACTGAAGCTTTCTTT. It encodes CASSFDRGVTEAFF.

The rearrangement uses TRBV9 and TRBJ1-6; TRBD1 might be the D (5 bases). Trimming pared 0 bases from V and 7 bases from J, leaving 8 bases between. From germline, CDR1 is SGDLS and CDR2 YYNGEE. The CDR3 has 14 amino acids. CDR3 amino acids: CASSVGGENSPLHF. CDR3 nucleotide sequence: TGTGCCAGCAGCGTAGGAGGGGAGAATTCACCCCTCCACTTT.

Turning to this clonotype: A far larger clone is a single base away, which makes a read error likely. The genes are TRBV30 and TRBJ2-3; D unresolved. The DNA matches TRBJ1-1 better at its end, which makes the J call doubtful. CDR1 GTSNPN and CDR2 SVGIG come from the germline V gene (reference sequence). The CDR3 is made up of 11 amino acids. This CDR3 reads CAWSVGNHAFF. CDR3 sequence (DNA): TGTGCCTGGAGTGTTGGGAACCACGCTTTCTTT.

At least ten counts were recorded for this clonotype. In nucleotides, the CDR3 is TGTGCCAGCAGCAAATGGGGGGGCACTAGCGGGAGCGATGAGCAGTTCTTC. Protein product: CASSKWGGTSGSDEQFF. The chain combines TRBV11-2 with TRBJ2-1; 11 nucleotides match TRBD2. V lost 5 bases, J lost 8 bases, and 14 bases stayed unmatched. The germline V gene has CDR1 SGHAT and CDR2 FQNNGV. The CDR3 has 17 residues.

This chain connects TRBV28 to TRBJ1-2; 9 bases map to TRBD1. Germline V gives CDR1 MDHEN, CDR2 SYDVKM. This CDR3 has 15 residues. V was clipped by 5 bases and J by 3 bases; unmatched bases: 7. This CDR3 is CASSLGQGRDYGYTF. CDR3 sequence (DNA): TGTGCCAGCAGTCTTGGACAGGGGCGCGACTATGGCTACACCTTC.

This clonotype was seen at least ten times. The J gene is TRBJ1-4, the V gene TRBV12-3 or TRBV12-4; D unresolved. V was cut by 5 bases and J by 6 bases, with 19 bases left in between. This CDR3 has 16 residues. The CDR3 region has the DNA TGTGCCAGCAGTCCCGCAAAGGGCCACGGGGATGAAAAACTGTTTTTT. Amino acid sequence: CASSPAKGHGDEKLFF.

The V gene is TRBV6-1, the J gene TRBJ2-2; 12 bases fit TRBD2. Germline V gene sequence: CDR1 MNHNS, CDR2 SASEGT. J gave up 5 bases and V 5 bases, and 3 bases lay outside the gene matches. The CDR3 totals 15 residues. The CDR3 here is CASSHGTSGTGELFF. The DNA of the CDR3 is TGTGCCAGCAGTCACGGGACTAGCGGGACCGGGGAGCTGTTTTTT.

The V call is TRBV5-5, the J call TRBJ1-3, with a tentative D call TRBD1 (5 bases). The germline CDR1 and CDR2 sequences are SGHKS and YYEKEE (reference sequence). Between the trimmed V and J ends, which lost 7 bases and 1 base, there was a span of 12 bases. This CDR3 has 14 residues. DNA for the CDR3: TGTGCCAGCTGGCGGGGCCCATCTGGAAACACCATATATTTT. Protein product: CASWRGPSGNTIYF. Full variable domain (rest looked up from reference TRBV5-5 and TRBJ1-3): DAGVTQSPTHLIKTRGQQVTLRCSPISGHKSVSWYQQVLGQGPQFIFQYYEKEERGRGNFPDRFSARQFPNYSSELNVNALLLGDSALYLCASWRGPSGNTIYFGEGSWLTVV.

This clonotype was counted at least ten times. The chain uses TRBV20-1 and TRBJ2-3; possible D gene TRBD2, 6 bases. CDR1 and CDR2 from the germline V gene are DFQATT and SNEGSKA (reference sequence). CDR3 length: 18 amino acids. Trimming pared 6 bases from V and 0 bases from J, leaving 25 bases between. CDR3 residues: CSAKREASETSSTDTQYF. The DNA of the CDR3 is TGCAGTGCCAAGAGGGAGGCTAGCGAGACCTCCAGCACAGATACGCAGTATTTT.

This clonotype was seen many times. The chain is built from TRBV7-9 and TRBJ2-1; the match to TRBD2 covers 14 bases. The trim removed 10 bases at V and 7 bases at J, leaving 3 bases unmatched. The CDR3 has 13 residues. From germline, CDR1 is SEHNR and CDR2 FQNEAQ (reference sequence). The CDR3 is CATRLAGGNEQFF. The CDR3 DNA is TGTGCCACCAGACTAGCGGGAGGGAATGAGCAGTTCTTC.

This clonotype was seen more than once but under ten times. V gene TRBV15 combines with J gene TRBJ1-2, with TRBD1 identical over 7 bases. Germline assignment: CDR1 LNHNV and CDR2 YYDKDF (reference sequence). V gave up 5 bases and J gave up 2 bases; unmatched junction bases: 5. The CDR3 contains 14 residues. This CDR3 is CATSPRDRNYGYTF. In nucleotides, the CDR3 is TGTGCCACCAGCCCCCGGGACAGAAACTATGGCTACACCTTC. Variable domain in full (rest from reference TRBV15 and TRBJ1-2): DAMVIQNPRYQVTQFGKPVTLSCSQTLNHNVMYWYQQKSSQAPKLLFHYYDKDFNNEADTPDNFQSRRPNTSFCFLDIRSPGLGDTAMYLCATSPRDRNYGYTFGSGTRLTVV.

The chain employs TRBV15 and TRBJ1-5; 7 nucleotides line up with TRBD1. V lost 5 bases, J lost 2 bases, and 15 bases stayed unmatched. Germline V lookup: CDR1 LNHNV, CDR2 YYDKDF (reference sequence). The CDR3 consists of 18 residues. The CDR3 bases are TGTGCCACCAGCGACGACTCGACAGGGTCTAAGGGCAATCAGCCCCAGCATTTT. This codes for CATSDDSTGSKGNQPQHF.

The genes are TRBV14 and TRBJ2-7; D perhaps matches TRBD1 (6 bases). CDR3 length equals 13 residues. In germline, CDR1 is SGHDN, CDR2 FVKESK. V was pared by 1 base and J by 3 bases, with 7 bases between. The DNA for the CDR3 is TGTGCCAGCAGCCAAGGAGGGGGCTACGAGCAGTACTTC. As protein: CASSQGGGYEQYF.

This CDR3 is CASSPGLAGHQQYF. For the CDR3, the DNA is TGCGCCAGCAGCCCGGGACTAGCGGGTCACCAGCAGTACTTC. The chain recombines TRBV5-1 with TRBJ2-7, with TRBD2 identical over 12 bases. This CDR3 spans 14 amino acids. Germline V gives CDR1 SGHRS, CDR2 YFSETQ. V gave up 4 bases and J gave up 8 bases; unmatched junction bases: 7.

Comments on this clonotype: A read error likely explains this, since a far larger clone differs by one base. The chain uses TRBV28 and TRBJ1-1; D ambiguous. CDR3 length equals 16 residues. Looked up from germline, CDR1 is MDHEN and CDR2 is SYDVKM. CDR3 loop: CASSPPSEGSNTEASF. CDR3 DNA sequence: TGTGCCAGCTCACCACCCTCCGAGGGCTCTAACACTGAAGCTTCCTTT. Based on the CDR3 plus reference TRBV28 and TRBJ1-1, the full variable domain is DVKVTQSSRYLVKRTGEKVFLECVQDMDHENMFWYRQDPGLGLRLIYFSYDVKMKEKGDIPEGYSVSREKKERFSLILESASTNQTSMYLCASSPPSEGSNTEASFGQGTRLTVV.

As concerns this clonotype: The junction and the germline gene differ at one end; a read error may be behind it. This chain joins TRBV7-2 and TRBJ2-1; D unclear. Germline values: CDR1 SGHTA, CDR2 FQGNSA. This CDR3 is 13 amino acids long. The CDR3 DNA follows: TGTGCCAGCAGCTTTAGCTCCTACAGTGAGCAGTTCTTC. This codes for CASSFSSYSEQFF.

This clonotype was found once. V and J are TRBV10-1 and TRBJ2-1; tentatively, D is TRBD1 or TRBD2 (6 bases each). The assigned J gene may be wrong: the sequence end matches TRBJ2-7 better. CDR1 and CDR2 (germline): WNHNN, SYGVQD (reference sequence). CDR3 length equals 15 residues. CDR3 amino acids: CASSDKGGPYNEQYF. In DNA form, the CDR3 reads TGCGCCAGCAGTGATAAGGGGGGCCCCTACAATGAGCAGTACTTC.

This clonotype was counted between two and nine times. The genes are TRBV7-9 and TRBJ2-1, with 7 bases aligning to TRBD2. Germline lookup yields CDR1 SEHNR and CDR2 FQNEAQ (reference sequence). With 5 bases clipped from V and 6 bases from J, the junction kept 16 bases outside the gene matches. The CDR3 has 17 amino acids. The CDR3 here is CASSPDRRRERPNEQFF. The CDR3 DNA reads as TGTGCCAGCAGCCCCGACCGTAGGCGGGAGCGACCCAATGAGCAGTTCTTC.

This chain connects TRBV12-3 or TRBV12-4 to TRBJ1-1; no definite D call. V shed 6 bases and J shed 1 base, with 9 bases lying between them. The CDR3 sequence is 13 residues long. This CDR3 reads CASRNQENTEAFF. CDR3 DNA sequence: TGTGCCAGCAGAAACCAGGAGAACACTGAAGCTTTCTTT.

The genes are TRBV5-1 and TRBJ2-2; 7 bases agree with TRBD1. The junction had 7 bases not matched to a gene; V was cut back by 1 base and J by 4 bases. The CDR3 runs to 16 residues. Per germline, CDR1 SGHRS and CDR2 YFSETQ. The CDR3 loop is CASSLSETGPTGELFF. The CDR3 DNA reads TGCGCCAGCAGCTTGAGCGAGACAGGGCCCACCGGGGAGCTGTTTTTT.